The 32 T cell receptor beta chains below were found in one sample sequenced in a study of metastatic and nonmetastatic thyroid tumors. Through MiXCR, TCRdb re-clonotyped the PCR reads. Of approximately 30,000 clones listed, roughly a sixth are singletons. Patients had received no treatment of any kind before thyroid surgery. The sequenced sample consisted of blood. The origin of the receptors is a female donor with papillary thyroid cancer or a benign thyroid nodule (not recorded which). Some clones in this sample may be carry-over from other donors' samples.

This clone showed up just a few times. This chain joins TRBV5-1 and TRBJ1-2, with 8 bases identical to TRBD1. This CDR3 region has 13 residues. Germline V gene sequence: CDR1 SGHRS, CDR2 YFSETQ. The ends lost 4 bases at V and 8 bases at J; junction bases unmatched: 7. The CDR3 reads CASSPGGAAGYTF. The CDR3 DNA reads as TGCGCCAGCAGCCCAGGGGGCGCGGCGGGCTACACCTTC.

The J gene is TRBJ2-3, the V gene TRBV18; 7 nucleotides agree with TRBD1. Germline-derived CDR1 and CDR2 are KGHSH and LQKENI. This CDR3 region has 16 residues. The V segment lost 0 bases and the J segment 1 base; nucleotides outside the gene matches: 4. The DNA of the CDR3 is TGTGCCAGCTCACCACCAGGGGGCGAGGGCACAGATACGCAGTATTTT. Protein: CASSPPGGEGTDTQYF.

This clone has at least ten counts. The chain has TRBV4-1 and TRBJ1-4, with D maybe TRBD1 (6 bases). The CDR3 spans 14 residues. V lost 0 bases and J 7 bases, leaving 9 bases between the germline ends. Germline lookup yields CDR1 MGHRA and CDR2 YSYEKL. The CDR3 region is CASSQDRGGEKLFF. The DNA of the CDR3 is TGCGCCAGCAGCCAAGACAGGGGAGGTGAAAAACTGTTTTTT.

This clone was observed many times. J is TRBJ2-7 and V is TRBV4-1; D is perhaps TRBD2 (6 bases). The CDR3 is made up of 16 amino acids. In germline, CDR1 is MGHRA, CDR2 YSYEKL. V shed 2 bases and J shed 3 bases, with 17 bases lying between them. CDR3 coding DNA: TGCGCCAGCAGCCAACCAAGCAGGGACTCGCTCTACGAGCAGTACTTC. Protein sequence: CASSQPSRDSLYEQYF.

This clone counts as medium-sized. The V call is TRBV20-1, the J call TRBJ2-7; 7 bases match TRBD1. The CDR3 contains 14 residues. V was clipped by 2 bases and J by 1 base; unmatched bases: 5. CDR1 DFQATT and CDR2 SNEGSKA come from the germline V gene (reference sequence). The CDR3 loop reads CSARRTGSSYEQYF. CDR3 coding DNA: TGCAGTGCTAGACGGACAGGTTCATCCTACGAGCAGTACTTC.

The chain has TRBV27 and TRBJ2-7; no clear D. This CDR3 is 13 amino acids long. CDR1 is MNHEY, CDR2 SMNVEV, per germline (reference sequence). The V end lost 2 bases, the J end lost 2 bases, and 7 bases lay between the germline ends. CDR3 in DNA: TGTGCCAGCAGTTTACCTTTTCCCTACGAGCAGTACTTC. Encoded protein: CASSLPFPYEQYF.

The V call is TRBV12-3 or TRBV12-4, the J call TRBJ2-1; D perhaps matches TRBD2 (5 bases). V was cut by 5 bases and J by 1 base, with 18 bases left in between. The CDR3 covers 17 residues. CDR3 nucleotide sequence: TGTGCCAGCAGTCTCCATACTATCGGAGGATCCTACAATGAGCAGTTCTTC. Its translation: CASSLHTIGGSYNEQFF.

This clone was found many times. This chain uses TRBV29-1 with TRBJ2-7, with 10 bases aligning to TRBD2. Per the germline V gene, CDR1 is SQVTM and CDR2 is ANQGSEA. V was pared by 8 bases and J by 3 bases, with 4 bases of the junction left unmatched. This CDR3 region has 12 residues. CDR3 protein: CSFSGRIYEQYF. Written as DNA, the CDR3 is TGCAGCTTTAGCGGGAGGATCTACGAGCAGTACTTC.

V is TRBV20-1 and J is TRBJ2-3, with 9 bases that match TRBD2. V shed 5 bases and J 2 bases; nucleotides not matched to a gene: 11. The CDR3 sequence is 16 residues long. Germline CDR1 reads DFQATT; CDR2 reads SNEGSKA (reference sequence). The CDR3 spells CSAHVLREGHTDTQYF. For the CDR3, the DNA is TGCAGTGCTCATGTTTTGCGGGAGGGCCACACAGATACGCAGTATTTT.

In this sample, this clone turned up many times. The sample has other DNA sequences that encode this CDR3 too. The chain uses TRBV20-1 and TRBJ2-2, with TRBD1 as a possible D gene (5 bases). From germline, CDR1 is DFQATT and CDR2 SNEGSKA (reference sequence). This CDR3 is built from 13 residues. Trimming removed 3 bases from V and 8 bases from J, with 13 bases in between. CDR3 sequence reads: CSARTAPGGELFF. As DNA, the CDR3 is TGCAGTGCTAGGACCGCCCCAGGGGGGGAGCTGTTTTTT.

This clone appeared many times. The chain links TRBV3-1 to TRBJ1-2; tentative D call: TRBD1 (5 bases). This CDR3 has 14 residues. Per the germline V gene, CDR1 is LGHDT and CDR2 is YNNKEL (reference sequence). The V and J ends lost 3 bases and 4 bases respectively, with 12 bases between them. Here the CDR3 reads CASSHGAVGYGYTF. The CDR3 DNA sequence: TGTGCCAGCAGCCATGGGGCGGTTGGCTATGGCTACACCTTC.

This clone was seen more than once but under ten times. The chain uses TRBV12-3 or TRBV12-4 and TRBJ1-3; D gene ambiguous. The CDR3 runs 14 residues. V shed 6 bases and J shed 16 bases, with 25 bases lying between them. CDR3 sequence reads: CASSSCTSLWRRYF. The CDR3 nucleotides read TGTGCCAGCAGCTCCTGTACCTCTCTTTGGAGGAGGTATTTT.

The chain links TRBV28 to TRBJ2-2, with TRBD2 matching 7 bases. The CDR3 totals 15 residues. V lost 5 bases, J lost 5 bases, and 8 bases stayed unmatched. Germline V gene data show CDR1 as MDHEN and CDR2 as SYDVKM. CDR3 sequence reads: CASSTTSVGTGELFF. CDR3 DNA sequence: TGTGCCAGCAGTACCACTAGCGTGGGGACCGGGGAGCTGTTTTTT.

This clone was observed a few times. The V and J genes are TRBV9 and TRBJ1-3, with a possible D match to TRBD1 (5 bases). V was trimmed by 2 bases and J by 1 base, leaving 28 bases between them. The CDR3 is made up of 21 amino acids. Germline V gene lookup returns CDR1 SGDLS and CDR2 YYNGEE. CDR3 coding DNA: TGTGCCAGCAGCGTGGGTGGGGGGTCATACACGATAAATTTTTCTGGAAACACCATATATTTT. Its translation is CASSVGGGSYTINFSGNTIYF.

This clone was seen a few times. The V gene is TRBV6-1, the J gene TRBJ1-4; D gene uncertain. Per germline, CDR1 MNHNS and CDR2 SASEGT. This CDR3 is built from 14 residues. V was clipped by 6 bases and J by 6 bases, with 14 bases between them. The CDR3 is CASRPSVGYEKLFF. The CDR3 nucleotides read TGTGCCAGCAGGCCCTCGGTGGGCTATGAAAAACTGTTTTTT.

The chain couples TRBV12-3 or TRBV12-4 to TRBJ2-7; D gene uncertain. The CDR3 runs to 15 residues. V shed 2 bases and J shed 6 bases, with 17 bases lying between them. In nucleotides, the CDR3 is TGTGCCAGCAGTTTACTACTAAGCCCTCTCCCCGAGCAGTACTTC. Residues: CASSLLLSPLPEQYF.

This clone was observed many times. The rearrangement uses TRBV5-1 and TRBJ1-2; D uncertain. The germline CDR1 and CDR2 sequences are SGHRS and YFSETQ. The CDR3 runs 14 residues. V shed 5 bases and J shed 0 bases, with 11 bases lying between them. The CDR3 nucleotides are TGCGCCAGCAGGTCACCTGATACTAACTATGGCTACACCTTC. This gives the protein CASRSPDTNYGYTF. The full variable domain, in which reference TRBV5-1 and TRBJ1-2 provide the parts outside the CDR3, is KAGVTQTPRYLIKTRGQQVTLSCSPISGHRSVSWYQQTPGQGLQFLFEYFSETQRNKGNFPGRFSGRQFSNSRSEMNVSTLELGDSALYLCASRSPDTNYGYTFGSGTRLTVV.

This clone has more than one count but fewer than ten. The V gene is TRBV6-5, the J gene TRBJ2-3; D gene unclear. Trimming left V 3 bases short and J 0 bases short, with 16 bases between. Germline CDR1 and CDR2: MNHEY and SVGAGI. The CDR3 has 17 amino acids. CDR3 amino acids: CASSYPCTLVSTDTQYF. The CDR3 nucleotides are TGTGCCAGCAGTTATCCCTGTACTTTGGTTAGCACAGATACGCAGTATTTT.

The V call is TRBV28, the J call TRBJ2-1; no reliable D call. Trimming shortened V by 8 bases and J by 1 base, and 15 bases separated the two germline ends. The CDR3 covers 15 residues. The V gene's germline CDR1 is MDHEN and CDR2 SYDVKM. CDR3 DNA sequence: TGTGCCAGCGGGATTCAGTGTCTATCCTACAATGAGCAGTTCTTC. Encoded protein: CASGIQCLSYNEQFF.

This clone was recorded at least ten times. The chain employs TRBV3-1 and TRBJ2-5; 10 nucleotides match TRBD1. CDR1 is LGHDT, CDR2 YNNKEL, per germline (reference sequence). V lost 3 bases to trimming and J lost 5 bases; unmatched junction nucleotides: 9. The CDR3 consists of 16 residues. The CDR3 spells CASSQGRGQGYETQYF. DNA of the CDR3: TGTGCCAGCAGCCAGGGCCGGGGACAGGGGTACGAGACCCAGTACTTC.

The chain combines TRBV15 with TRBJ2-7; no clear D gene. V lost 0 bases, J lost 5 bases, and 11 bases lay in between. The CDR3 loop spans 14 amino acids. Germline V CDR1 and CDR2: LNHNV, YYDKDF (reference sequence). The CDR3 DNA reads TGTGCCACCAGCAGAGATGAGGCAGGCCACGAGCAGTACTTC. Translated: CATSRDEAGHEQYF.

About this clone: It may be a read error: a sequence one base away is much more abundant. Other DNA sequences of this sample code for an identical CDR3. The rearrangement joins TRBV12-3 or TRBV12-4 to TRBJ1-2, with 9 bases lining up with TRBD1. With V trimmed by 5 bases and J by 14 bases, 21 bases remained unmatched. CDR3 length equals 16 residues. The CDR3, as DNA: TGTGCCAGCAGTATCACAGGGGGCGGGAAAAACTATGGCTGTACCTTC. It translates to CASSITGGGKNYGCTF.

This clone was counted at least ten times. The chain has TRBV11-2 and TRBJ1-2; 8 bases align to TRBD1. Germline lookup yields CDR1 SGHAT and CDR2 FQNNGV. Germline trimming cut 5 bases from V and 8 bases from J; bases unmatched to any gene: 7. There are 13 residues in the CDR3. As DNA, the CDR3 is TGTGCCAGCAGCCCAGACAGGGGAGGCGGCTACACCTTC. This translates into CASSPDRGGGYTF.

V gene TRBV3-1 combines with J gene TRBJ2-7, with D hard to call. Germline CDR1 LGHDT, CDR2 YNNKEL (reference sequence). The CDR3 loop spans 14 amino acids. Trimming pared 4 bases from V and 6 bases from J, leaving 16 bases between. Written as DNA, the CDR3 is TGTGCCAGCAGCCCCAGCGTGTCGGCTGGCGAGCAGTACTTC. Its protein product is CASSPSVSAGEQYF.

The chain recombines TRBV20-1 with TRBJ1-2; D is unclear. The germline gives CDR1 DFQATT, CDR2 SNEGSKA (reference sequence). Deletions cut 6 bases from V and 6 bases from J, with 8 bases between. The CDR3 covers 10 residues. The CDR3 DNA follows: TGCAGTGCCCAATCAAATGGCTACACCTTC. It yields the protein CSAQSNGYTF.

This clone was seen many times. CDR3 DNA: TGTGCCAGCAGGCAGGGCGAAGCTTTCTTT. Its translation is CASRQGEAFF. The chain couples TRBV2 to TRBJ1-1; D might be TRBD1 (5 bases). Germline V CDR1 and CDR2: SNHLY, FYNNEI. V lost 6 bases and J lost 8, with 7 bases in between. The CDR3 consists of 10 residues.

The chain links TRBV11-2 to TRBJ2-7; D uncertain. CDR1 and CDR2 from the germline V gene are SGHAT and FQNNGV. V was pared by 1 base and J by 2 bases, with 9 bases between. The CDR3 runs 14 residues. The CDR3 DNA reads TGTGCCAGCAGCTTAGGTTCCTCCACCTACGAGCAGTACTTC. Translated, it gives CASSLGSSTYEQYF.

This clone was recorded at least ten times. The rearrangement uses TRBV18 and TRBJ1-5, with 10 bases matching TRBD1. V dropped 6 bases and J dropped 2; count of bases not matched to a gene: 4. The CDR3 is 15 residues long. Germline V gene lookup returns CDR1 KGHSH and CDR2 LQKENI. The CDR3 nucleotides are TGTGCCAGCTCGACGACAGGGGGCGGCAATCAGCCCCAGCATTTT. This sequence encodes CASSTTGGGNQPQHF. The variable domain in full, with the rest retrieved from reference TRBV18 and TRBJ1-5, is NAGVMQNPRHLVRRRGQEARLRCSPMKGHSHVYWYRQLPEEGLKFMVYLQKENIIDESGMPKERFSAEFPKEGPSILRIQQVVRGDSAAYFCASSTTGGGNQPQHFGDGTRLSIL.

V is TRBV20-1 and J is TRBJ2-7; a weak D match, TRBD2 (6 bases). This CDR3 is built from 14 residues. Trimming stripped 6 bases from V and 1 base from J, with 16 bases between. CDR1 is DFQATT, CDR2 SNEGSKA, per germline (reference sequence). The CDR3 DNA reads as TGCAGTGCCCTAGCGTGCATGTGGTCCTACGAGCAGTACTTC. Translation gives CSALACMWSYEQYF.

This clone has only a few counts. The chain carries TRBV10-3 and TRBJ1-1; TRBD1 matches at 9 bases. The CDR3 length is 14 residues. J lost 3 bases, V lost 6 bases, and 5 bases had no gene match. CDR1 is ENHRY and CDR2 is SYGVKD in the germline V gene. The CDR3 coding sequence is TGTGCCATCAGCCAGGGACAGGGACACACTGAAGCTTTCTTT. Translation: CAISQGQGHTEAFF.

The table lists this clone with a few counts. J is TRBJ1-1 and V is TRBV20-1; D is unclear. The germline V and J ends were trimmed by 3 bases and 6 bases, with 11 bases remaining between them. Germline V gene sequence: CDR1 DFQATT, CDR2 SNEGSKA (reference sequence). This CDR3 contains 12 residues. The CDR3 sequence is CSASGQIAEAFF. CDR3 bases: TGCAGTGCTAGTGGTCAGATTGCTGAAGCTTTCTTT.

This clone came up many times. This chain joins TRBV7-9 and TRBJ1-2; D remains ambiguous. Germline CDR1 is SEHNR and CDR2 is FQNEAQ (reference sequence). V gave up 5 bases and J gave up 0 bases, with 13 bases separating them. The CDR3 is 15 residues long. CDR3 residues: CASSVSTRTNYGYTF. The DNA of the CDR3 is TGTGCCAGCAGCGTCTCGACCCGTACTAACTATGGCTACACCTTC.